Included here is one T cell receptor beta chain sequence, with context. The antigen remains unidentified. A second PCR of about 6 to 12 cycles used a sample-barcoded 5' primer and a J-beta primer mix. Any given sample supplied a minimum of 2.5 million CDR3-containing paired-end reads. MiXCR, run by TCRdb on the 5' RACE reads, gives a single entry per CDR3 protein. Of fewer than 700,000 distinct CDR3 sequences in the sample, 40% to 50% were seen once. The data derive from a study of blood T cells in healthy people across ages. Study summary: Template-switching capture recovered about one barcoded beta molecule per two T cells. Notes on the study in general: Researchers judged that diversity estimates from one million T cells fell short of true values. The donors' CMV status was not determined, possibly confounding changes in expanded clonotypes.

CDR1 is SGHVS and CDR2 is FQNEAQ in the germline V gene. V dropped 4 bases and J dropped 0; count of bases not matched to a gene: 14. The CDR3 sequence is 20 residues long. The TCR comes from an elderly man in good health. Material for sequencing was blood. The chain combines TRBV7-8 with TRBJ2-1; 11 bases fit TRBD2. The CDR3 sequence: CASSSFLGVAGGSSYNEQFF. Written as DNA, the CDR3 is TGTGCCAGCAGCTCTTTTTTAGGGGTAGCGGGAGGGAGCTCCTACAATGAGCAGTTCTTC.